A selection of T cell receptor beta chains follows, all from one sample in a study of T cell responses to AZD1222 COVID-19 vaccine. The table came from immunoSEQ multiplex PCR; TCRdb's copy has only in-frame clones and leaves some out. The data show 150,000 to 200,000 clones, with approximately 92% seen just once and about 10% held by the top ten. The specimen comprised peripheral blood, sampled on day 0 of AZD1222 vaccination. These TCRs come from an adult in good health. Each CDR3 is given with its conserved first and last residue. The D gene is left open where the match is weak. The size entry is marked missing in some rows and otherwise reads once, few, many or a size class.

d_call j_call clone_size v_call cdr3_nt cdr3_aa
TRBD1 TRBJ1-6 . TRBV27 TGTGCCAGCAGTCTAGGACAGGAGAATTCACCCCTCCACTTT CASSLGQENSPLHF
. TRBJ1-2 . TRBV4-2 TGTGCCAGCAGCCAAGTCTCAGGGGATGGCTACACCTTC CASSQVSGDGYTF
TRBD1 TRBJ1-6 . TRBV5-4 TGTGCCAGCAGCAACGGACAGGGCCCGTCTTCACCCCTCCACTTT CASSNGQGPSSPLHF
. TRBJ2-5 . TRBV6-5 TGTGCCACCTCATCGCCCTCCGTAGCGACCCAGTACTTC CATSSPSVATQYF
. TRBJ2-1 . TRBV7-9 TGTGCCAGCAGCTTAGGCGGACAGCTTACCTACAATGAGCAGTTCTTC CASSLGGQLTYNEQFF
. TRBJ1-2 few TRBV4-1 TGCGCCAGCAGCCAATTACAGGGCTCCTATGGCTACACCTTC CASSQLQGSYGYTF
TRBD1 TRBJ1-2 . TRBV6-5 TGTGCCAGCAGCCCACAGGGGGACTATGGCTACACCTTC CASSPQGDYGYTF
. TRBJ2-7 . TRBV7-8 TGTGCCAGCAGCTTAGCGAGTGGGGGTTGGAGCTCCTACGAGCAGTACTTC CASSLASGGWSSYEQYF
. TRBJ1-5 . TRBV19 TGTGCCAGTAGTATAGCGGTTAGCAATCAGCCCCAGCATTTT CASSIAVSNQPQHF
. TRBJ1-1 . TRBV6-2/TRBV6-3 TGTGCCAGCAGTTACTTCGGCGAAAACACTGAAGCTTTCTTT CASSYFGENTEAFF
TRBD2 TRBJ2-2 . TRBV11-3 TGTGCCAGCAGCTTAGAGGATAGCGGGAGATCCGGGGAGCTGTTTTTT CASSLEDSGRSGELFF
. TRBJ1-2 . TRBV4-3 TGCGCCAGCAGCCAAGAGACAGAAGTCTATGGCTACACCTTC CASSQETEVYGYTF
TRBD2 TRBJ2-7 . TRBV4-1 TGCGCCAGCAGCCAACAGACTAGCGTGACCAGTCCCCCCTACGAGCAGTACTTC CASSQQTSVTSPPYEQYF
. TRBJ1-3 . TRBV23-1 TGCGCCAGCAGTCAATTTGTTGGGGGCCGCGAACGTTCTGGAAACACCATATATTTT CASSQFVGGRERSGNTIYF
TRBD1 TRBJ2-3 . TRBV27 TGTGCCAGCAGGGGGAGGGACAGGGGCACAGATACGCAGTATTTT CASRGRDRGTDTQYF
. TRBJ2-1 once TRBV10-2 TGCGCCAGCAGTGAGAGGAGCGGAGCTTACAATGAGCAGTTCTTC CASSERSGAYNEQFF
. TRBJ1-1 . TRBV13 TGTGCCAGCAGCTTAGAGGGAGCCCCGAACACTGAAGCTTTCTTT CASSLEGAPNTEAFF
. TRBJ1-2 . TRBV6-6 TGTGCCAGCAGTTACTCGATGACGGGCGGGGTAACTGGCTACACCTTC CASSYSMTGGVTGYTF
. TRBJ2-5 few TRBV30 TGTGCCTGGAGCTCCAGGGGAAGAGAGACCCAGTACTTC CAWSSRGRETQYF
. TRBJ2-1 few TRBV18 TGTGCCAGCTCACCTTACGTCAACAATGAGCAGTTCTTC CASSPYVNNEQFF
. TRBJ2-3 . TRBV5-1 TGCGCCAGCAGCTCTGGATCGTATAAAGATACGCAGTATTTT CASSSGSYKDTQYF
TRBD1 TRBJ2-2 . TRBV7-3 TGTGCCAGCAGCCCTCAGGGGGCTAACACCGGGGAGCTGTTTTTT CASSPQGANTGELFF
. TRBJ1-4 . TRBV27 TGTGCCAGCACCCCCCGGGGGTGGGATAATGAAAAACTGTTTTTT CASTPRGWDNEKLFF
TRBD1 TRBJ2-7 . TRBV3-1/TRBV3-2 TGTGCCAGCAGCCAAGTTAGACAGGGGGTTAAGGCTTACGAGCAGTACTTC CASSQVRQGVKAYEQYF
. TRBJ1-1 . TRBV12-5 TGTGCTAGTGATCAGGGGTTACCGGGCACTGAAGCTTTCTTT CASDQGLPGTEAFF
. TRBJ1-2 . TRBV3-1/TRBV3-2 TGTGCCAGCATGGGGGGAACCTATGGCTACACCTTC CASMGGTYGYTF
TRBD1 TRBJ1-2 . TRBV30 TGTGCCTGGGGGACAGGGGGTGGCTACACCTTC CAWGTGGGYTF
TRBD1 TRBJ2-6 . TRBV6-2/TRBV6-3 TGTGCCAGCAGTTACCGGGGACAGGCTCTCGGAGGGGCCAACGTCCTGACTTTC CASSYRGQALGGANVLTF